This section outlines one T cell receptor (beta chain) sequence together with its context. Its antigen is unknown. A read error is possible here, since a much larger clone lies one base away. The data were obtained in a study of CD8 T cells in ankylosing spondylitis. Study results and limitations: A TCR beta motif of eight highly homologous variants appeared characteristic of ankylosing spondylitis blood. Existing reports had already noted some motif variants in reactive arthritis synovial fluid and blood. The clones that were linked to disease were reported to be significantly enriched in matched synovial fluid samples from ankylosing spondylitis patients. Relatively rare in peripheral blood, disease-linked clones were also CD8+.

Construction of TCR beta libraries was performed using quantitative 5'-RACE with molecular barcodes. TCRdb re-called the 5' RACE reads through MiXCR, storing one row per CDR3 protein. The sample holds about 460,000 distinct CDR3 sequences, approximately 5% seen once. This CDR3 contains 16 residues. The germline V gene encodes CDR1 LGHNA and CDR2 YSLEER. The sequenced material came from blood, either unsorted or a sorted T cell fraction (not recorded which). The V call is TRBV4-3, the J call TRBJ2-2, with D perhaps TRBD1 (6 bases). The clonotype was recovered from a male donor with ankylosing spondylitis. CDR3 coding DNA: TGCGCCAGCAGCCAAGAGGGGGCCAAGAACACCGGGGAGCTGATTTTT. Encoded protein: CASSQEGAKNTGELIF.